The clone carrying this T cell receptor beta chain was seen more than once but under ten times. The entry originates in a study of blood T cell repertoires in COVID-19. Per the original data handling: Nucleated cell number was recorded as an estimate derived from reference gene primer amplification. Generated by immunoSEQ multiplex PCR, the TCRdb table keeps only in-frame clones and is missing some. The D gene and trimming were derived from the DNA, and the V and J assignments and clone size from that table. The sample yields a few hundred thousand clones, roughly 88% seen once. Sample: peripheral blood. The receptor comes from a woman under 40 with COVID-19, enrolled during active disease.

CDR3 amino acids: CASSDRSGGYTF. The CDR3 DNA reads TGTGCCAGCAGTGACAGGTCTGGTGGCTACACCTTC. The chain couples TRBV2 to TRBJ1-2; D not certain. Per the germline V gene, CDR1 is SNHLY and CDR2 is FYNNEI. The CDR3 is 12 amino acids. V lost 3 bases and J 7 bases, leaving 9 bases between the germline ends.